The next 2 T cell receptor beta chains were all read from a single sample in a study of T cell responses to AZD1222 COVID-19 vaccine. Sequencing used immunoSEQ multiplex PCR; TCRdb keeps in-frame clones, though not all of them. Found here are about 70,000 clones, about 85% of them singletons; the top ten hold roughly 20%. Sequences were derived from peripheral blood, sampled on day 0 of AZD1222 vaccination. These receptors were collected from an adult in good health.

This rearrangement joins TRBV3-1 (or the pseudogene TRBV3-2) to TRBJ1-1; D possibly corresponds to TRBD1 (6 bases). Germline V lookup: CDR1 LGHDT, CDR2 YNNKEL (reference sequence). With 10 bases removed from V and 3 bases from J, the gap between germline ends came to 15 bases. This CDR3 contains 13 residues. CDR3 protein: CATTITGYTEAFF. The DNA of the CDR3 is TGTGCCACAACGATTACAGGGTACACTGAAGCTTTCTTT.

The chain recombines TRBV7-2 with TRBJ1-1, with a weak D call TRBD1 (6 bases). This CDR3 spans 15 amino acids. V gave up 1 base and J gave up 10 bases, with 19 bases separating them. CDR1 and CDR2 from the germline V gene are SGHTA and FQGNSA. The CDR3 nucleotides read TGTGCCAGCAGCTTAGAGGGGGGGGCTACCCTGAGAGCTTTCTTT. Its translation: CASSLEGGATLRAFF.